Listed here are 27 T cell receptor beta chains from one sample, sequenced in a study of blood T cells in healthy people across ages. The second PCR ran roughly 7 to 11 cycles with a sample-barcoded 5' primer and J-beta primers. Via MiXCR, TCRdb re-called the 5' RACE reads, giving one row per CDR3 protein. The repertoire holds around 1.5 million distinct CDR3 sequences, with roughly 40% as singletons. The source material was blood. These receptors all come from a woman between 18 and 30 years old in good health.

In this sample, this clonotype turned up many times. This chain connects TRBV5-1 to TRBJ2-3, with 11 nucleotides matching TRBD2. CDR1 and CDR2 (germline): SGHRS, YFSETQ. The CDR3 is 18 residues long. V shed 7 bases, J shed 1 base, and the junction held 14 bases outside the gene matches. CDR3 residues: CASSVSGTSGPRTDTQYF. CDR3 nucleotides: TGCGCCAGCTCCGTCTCCGGGACTAGCGGACCCCGCACAGATACGCAGTATTTT.

This sequence joins TRBV27 and TRBJ2-7; no firm D call. V was pared by 4 bases and J by 4 bases, with 11 bases between. The germline V gene has CDR1 MNHEY and CDR2 SMNVEV (reference sequence). The CDR3 contains 13 residues. The CDR3 sequence: CASSSSMGYEQYF. CDR3 coding DNA: TGTGCCAGCAGTTCTTCAATGGGTTACGAGCAGTACTTC.

V usage is TRBV27 and J usage is TRBJ2-7, with D possibly being TRBD1 (5 bases). This CDR3 contains 13 residues. The V gene's germline CDR1 is MNHEY and CDR2 SMNVEV (reference sequence). V dropped 5 bases and J dropped 2 bases, with 10 bases sitting between them. The CDR3 sequence: CASSAQDPYEQYF. The CDR3 coding sequence is TGTGCCAGCAGTGCACAGGACCCCTACGAGCAGTACTTC.

The genes are TRBV6-5 and TRBJ2-7; 12 nucleotides agree with TRBD2. This CDR3 has 14 residues. The germline gives CDR1 MNHEY, CDR2 SVGAGI. V shed 7 bases and J 1 base; nucleotides not matched to a gene: 2. This chain's CDR3 is CASNLAGGSYEQYF. In DNA, the CDR3 is TGTGCCAGCAACCTAGCGGGGGGGTCCTACGAGCAGTACTTC.

This clonotype was counted at least ten times. The chain is built from TRBV4-1 and TRBJ2-1, with D hard to call. Trimming stripped 0 bases from V and 7 bases from J, with 7 bases between. The germline V gene has CDR1 MGHRA and CDR2 YSYEKL. The CDR3 contains 13 residues. The chain's CDR3 is CASSQDLVNEQFF. The CDR3, as DNA: TGCGCCAGCAGCCAAGATCTAGTAAATGAGCAGTTCTTC.

V gene TRBV7-9 combines with J gene TRBJ2-5, with 13 bases lining up with TRBD2. The CDR3 consists of 18 residues. The V gene end was trimmed by 5 bases and the J gene end by 0 bases; junction bases not matched to a gene: 9. Germline lookup yields CDR1 SEHNR and CDR2 FQNEAQ (reference sequence). Here the CDR3 reads CASSPGTSGDIDQETQYF. The CDR3 bases are TGTGCCAGCAGCCCGGGGACTAGCGGGGACATCGACCAAGAGACCCAGTACTTC.

V and J are TRBV6-1 and TRBJ2-3; possible D gene TRBD2, 5 bases. CDR3 length: 16 amino acids. Germline values: CDR1 MNHNS, CDR2 SASEGT. Trimming pared 4 bases from V and 0 bases from J, leaving 14 bases between. For the CDR3, the DNA is TGTGCCAGCAGTGGCCATCTAGCCACTAGCACAGATACGCAGTATTTT. Translating gives CASSGHLATSTDTQYF.

This chain joins TRBV12-3 or TRBV12-4 and TRBJ2-1; the match to TRBD2 covers 9 bases. V was pared by 1 base and J by 9 bases, with 10 bases of the junction left unmatched. This CDR3 region has 16 residues. CDR3 loop: CASSLEIAGVSSEQFF. DNA for the CDR3: TGTGCCAGCAGTTTAGAGATAGCGGGAGTCAGTAGTGAGCAGTTCTTC.

The V and J genes are TRBV5-1 and TRBJ1-1, with D uncertain. The V gene lost 2 bases and the J gene lost 2 bases, with 7 bases spanning the gap. In germline, CDR1 is SGHRS, CDR2 YFSETQ. This CDR3 comprises 13 residues. The CDR3 DNA reads TGCGCCAGCAGCTTCACAGATAACACTGAAGCTTTCTTT. It codes for CASSFTDNTEAFF.

This clonotype appeared a few times. CDR3 sequence: CASSWVWTGEVYEQYF. In DNA form, the CDR3 reads TGCGCCAGCAGCTGGGTTTGGACAGGGGAAGTCTACGAGCAGTACTTC. The V gene is TRBV4-1, the J gene TRBJ2-7; 9 bases match TRBD1. Trimming at V came to 5 bases and at J to 3 bases, leaving 11 bases not matched to a gene. Germline V gene data show CDR1 as MGHRA and CDR2 as YSYEKL. The CDR3 loop spans 16 amino acids.

The chain combines TRBV14 with TRBJ2-1; D remains ambiguous. The V gene lost 4 bases and the J gene lost 9 bases, with 13 bases spanning the gap. Germline lookup yields CDR1 SGHDN and CDR2 FVKESK. This CDR3 is 13 amino acids long. CDR3: CASSLSLTGEQFF. In DNA, the CDR3 is TGTGCCAGCAGCCTTAGTCTGACCGGTGAGCAGTTCTTC.

The rearrangement uses TRBV7-8 and TRBJ2-3; 11 bases line up with TRBD2. Trimming at V came to 1 base and at J to 4 bases, leaving 4 bases not matched to a gene. CDR3 length equals 16 residues. Germline lookup yields CDR1 SGHVS and CDR2 FQNEAQ. The CDR3 region is CASSLVAGGSPDTQYF. The CDR3 DNA reads as TGTGCCAGCAGCTTAGTAGCGGGGGGGTCCCCAGATACGCAGTATTTT.

The rearrangement links TRBV4-1 to TRBJ2-5; a possible D gene is TRBD2 (5 bases). Germline-derived CDR1 and CDR2 are MGHRA and YSYEKL. CDR3 length equals 16 residues. The CDR3 nucleotides are TGCAGCAGCAGCCCAAGAGGGAGCGAAACCTACAATGAGCAGTACTTC. Amino acids: CSSSPRGSETYNEQYF.

This sequence joins TRBV5-1 and TRBJ2-5; 9 nucleotides agree with TRBD2. Per germline, CDR1 SGHRS and CDR2 YFSETQ. The CDR3 length is 15 residues. V was clipped by 1 base and J by 11 bases; unmatched bases: 12. DNA for the CDR3: TGCGCCAGCAGCTTGATGGCGGGGGGGTTCGATGAGCAGTACTTC. It encodes CASSLMAGGFDEQYF. The variable domain in full, with the rest retrieved from reference TRBV5-1 and TRBJ2-5, is KAGVTQTPRYLIKTRGQQVTLSCSPISGHRSVSWYQQTPGQGLQFLFEYFSETQRNKGNFPGRFSGRQFSNSRSEMNVSTLELGDSALYLCASSLMAGGFDEQYFGPGTRLLVL.

The chain couples TRBV6-5 to TRBJ1-4; D gene uncertain. Trimming cost V 4 bases and J 0 bases, with 18 bases left between them. The CDR3 is made up of 18 amino acids. The germline V gene has CDR1 MNHEY and CDR2 SVGAGI. The CDR3 spells CASSFNSPLGATNEKLFF. CDR3 sequence (DNA): TGTGCCAGCAGTTTCAACTCCCCCCTGGGAGCAACTAATGAAAAACTGTTTTTT.

The chain joins TRBV2 to TRBJ2-3; D possibly corresponds to TRBD2 (6 bases). Trimming took off 6 bases at V and 8 bases at J, with 9 bases between the two ends. The CDR3 contains 11 residues. The germline V gene has CDR1 SNHLY and CDR2 FYNNEI. In DNA form, the CDR3 reads TGTGCCAGCAGGGCACTAGCTACGCAGTATTTT. It yields the protein CASRALATQYF.

The gene calls are TRBV9 and TRBJ2-1; 10 bases map to TRBD2. Losses at the gene ends were 4 bases for V and 4 bases for J; bases not matched to a gene: 11. The germline gives CDR1 SGDLS, CDR2 YYNGEE. CDR3 length equals 17 residues. The CDR3 DNA sequence: TGTGCCAGCAGCCCTCGGATGGCTAGCGGGGGTTACAATGAGCAGTTCTTC. Its protein is CASSPRMASGGYNEQFF.

The chain combines TRBV6-1 with TRBJ1-2, with D possibly TRBD1 on 6 matching bases. Deletions cut 4 bases from V and 6 bases from J, with 15 bases between. CDR1 is MNHNS, CDR2 SASEGT, per germline. This CDR3 has 14 amino acids. The CDR3 coding sequence is TGTGCCAGCAGTGCCCCGATACAGGGAGATGGCTACACCTTC. Translated: CASSAPIQGDGYTF.

This clonotype was detected a few times. This chain links TRBV27 with TRBJ2-3; the match to TRBD2 covers 11 bases. This CDR3 spans 17 amino acids. V gave up 4 bases and J gave up 0 bases; unmatched junction bases: 6. Germline loops: CDR1 MNHEY, CDR2 SMNVEV (reference sequence). The CDR3 DNA is TGTGCCAGCAGTTCCGCCCGGACTAGCGGGAGCACAGATACGCAGTATTTT. Its protein is CASSSARTSGSTDTQYF.

This clonotype was seen only once. The chain carries TRBV6-6 and TRBJ1-1; D might be TRBD1 (6 bases). V dropped 6 bases and J dropped 8 bases, with 19 bases sitting between them. This CDR3 spans 14 amino acids. Germline assignment: CDR1 MNHNY and CDR2 SVGAGI (reference sequence). The CDR3: CASRGQIRDAEAFF. The CDR3 nucleotides read TGTGCCAGCAGAGGACAGATTAGAGACGCAGAAGCTTTCTTT.

The chain couples TRBV5-1 to TRBJ2-7; 14 bases map to TRBD2. Germline CDR1 reads SGHRS; CDR2 reads YFSETQ. CDR3 length equals 14 residues. The trim removed 7 bases at V and 5 bases at J, leaving 5 bases unmatched. The CDR3 reads CASWAGLAGDEQYF. The CDR3 region has the DNA TGCGCCAGCTGGGCGGGACTAGCGGGAGACGAGCAGTACTTC. Full variable domain (remainder filled in from reference TRBV5-1 and TRBJ2-7): KAGVTQTPRYLIKTRGQQVTLSCSPISGHRSVSWYQQTPGQGLQFLFEYFSETQRNKGNFPGRFSGRQFSNSRSEMNVSTLELGDSALYLCASWAGLAGDEQYFGPGTRLTVT.

This chain joins TRBV7-9 and TRBJ1-2; the match to TRBD1 covers 8 bases. This CDR3 region has 15 residues. Germline trimming cut 3 bases from V and 2 bases from J; bases unmatched to any gene: 5. The germline V gene encodes CDR1 SEHNR and CDR2 FQNEAQ (reference sequence). CDR3 loop: CASSLVDRENYGYTF. In nucleotides, the CDR3 is TGTGCCAGCAGCTTGGTGGACAGGGAGAACTATGGCTACACCTTC.

V is TRBV27 and J is TRBJ2-3; D is undetermined. The CDR3 is 12 residues long. Germline V lookup: CDR1 MNHEY, CDR2 SMNVEV (reference sequence). Trimming stripped 6 bases from V and 7 bases from J, with 11 bases between. CDR3 amino acids: CASRGAFNTQYF. The CDR3 coding sequence is TGTGCCAGCAGGGGTGCGTTTAATACGCAGTATTTT.

This chain links TRBV7-9 with TRBJ2-1; 7 bases align to TRBD1. Unmatched junction bases numbered 8, after V lost 3 bases and J lost 0 bases. This CDR3 is 17 amino acids long. Germline V gene sequence: CDR1 SEHNR, CDR2 FQNEAQ (reference sequence). The CDR3 region is CASSLTLTGSSYNEQFF. CDR3 sequence (DNA): TGTGCCAGCAGCTTGACCCTGACAGGGAGCTCCTACAATGAGCAGTTCTTC.

This clonotype came up a few times. The V call is TRBV4-1, the J call TRBJ1-5; possibly TRBD1 for D (6 bases). The V and J ends lost 0 bases and 6 bases respectively, with 12 bases between them. Germline V lookup: CDR1 MGHRA, CDR2 YSYEKL. The CDR3 consists of 15 residues. The CDR3 loop is CASSQDFRGGQPQHF. In DNA, the CDR3 is TGCGCCAGCAGCCAAGATTTCCGAGGGGGTCAGCCCCAGCATTTT.

This clonotype has just a few counts. The rearrangement uses TRBV29-1 and TRBJ1-2; D possibly corresponds to TRBD1 (5 bases). From germline, CDR1 is SQVTM and CDR2 ANQGSEA. The CDR3 consists of 11 residues. In DNA form, the CDR3 reads TGCGGGACGGACACGGACTATGGCTACACCTTC. Its translation is CGTDTDYGYTF.

Only a few counts were recorded for this clonotype. The gene calls are TRBV4-1 and TRBJ2-2; 8 bases align to TRBD1. With 0 bases clipped from V and 3 bases from J, the junction kept 9 bases outside the gene matches. This CDR3 is 18 amino acids long. CDR1 is MGHRA, CDR2 YSYEKL, per germline. The CDR3 DNA reads as TGCGCCAGCAGCCAAGATAAATTTGGGACAGGAGACACCGGGGAGCTGTTTTTT. Protein product: CASSQDKFGTGDTGELFF.